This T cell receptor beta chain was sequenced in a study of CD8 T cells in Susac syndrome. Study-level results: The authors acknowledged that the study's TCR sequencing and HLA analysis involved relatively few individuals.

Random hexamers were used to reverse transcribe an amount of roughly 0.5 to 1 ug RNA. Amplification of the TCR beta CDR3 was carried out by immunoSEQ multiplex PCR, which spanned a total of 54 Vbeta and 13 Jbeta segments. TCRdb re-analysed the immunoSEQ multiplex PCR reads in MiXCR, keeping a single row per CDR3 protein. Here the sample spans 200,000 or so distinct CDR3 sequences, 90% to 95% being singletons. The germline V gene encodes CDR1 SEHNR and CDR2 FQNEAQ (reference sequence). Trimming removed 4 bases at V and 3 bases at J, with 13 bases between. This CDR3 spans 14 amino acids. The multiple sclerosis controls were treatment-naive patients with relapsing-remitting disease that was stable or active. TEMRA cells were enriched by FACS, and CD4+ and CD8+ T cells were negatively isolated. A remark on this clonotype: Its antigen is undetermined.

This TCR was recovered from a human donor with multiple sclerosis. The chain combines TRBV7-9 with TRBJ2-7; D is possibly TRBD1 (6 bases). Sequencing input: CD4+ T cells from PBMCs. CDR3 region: CASSYTGTNYEQYF. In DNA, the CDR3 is TGTGCCAGCAGCTATACAGGGACGAACTACGAGCAGTACTTC.